The 27 T cell receptor beta chains below come from one sample, sequenced in a study of control samples from healthy donors and cancer patients. TCRdb keeps only in-frame clones here, not all; method: immunoSEQ multiplex PCR. The sample holds over 100,000 clones, roughly 90% seen once. Input material: blood. The source of these receptors is a woman in her forties or fifties in good health.

The J gene is TRBJ2-1, the V gene TRBV10-3, with TRBD1 matching 7 bases. Germline V gene sequence: CDR1 ENHRY, CDR2 SYGVKD. The V gene end was trimmed by 4 bases and the J gene end by 0 bases; junction bases not matched to a gene: 9. The CDR3 runs 17 residues. In nucleotides, the CDR3 is TGTGCCATCAGTGGAGGGGACAGACCTTACTCCTACAATGAGCAGTTCTTC. Translation gives CAISGGDRPYSYNEQFF.

The chain carries TRBV14 and TRBJ2-3; 10 bases match TRBD1. V gave up 1 base and J gave up 2 bases; unmatched junction bases: 18. CDR1 and CDR2 (germline): SGHDN, FVKESK. The CDR3 extends over 21 amino acids. CDR3 in DNA: TGTGCCAGCAGCCAAGTTTCGTGGGACAGGGGCCCGTGGTATAACACAGATACGCAGTATTTT. It encodes CASSQVSWDRGPWYNTDTQYF.

The genes are TRBV5-5 and TRBJ1-4; 8 bases are shared with TRBD1. There are 14 residues in the CDR3. Losses at the gene ends were 1 base for V and 10 bases for J; bases not matched to a gene: 6. Per germline, CDR1 SGHKS and CDR2 YYEKEE (reference sequence). Here the CDR3 reads CASSLSWDRSKLFF. CDR3 sequence (DNA): TGTGCCAGCAGCTTGTCGTGGGACAGGTCAAAACTGTTTTTT.

This clone is a singleton in its sample. One end of the junction fails to match germline, which may point to a read error. The chain carries TRBV3-1 (or the pseudogene TRBV3-2) and TRBJ2-7; D is unresolved. The CDR3 loop spans 12 amino acids. Germline CDR1 and CDR2: LGHDT and YNNKEL (reference sequence). CDR3 DNA: TGTGCCAGCAGCCAAGATCCTAAGTATCCAAACTTC. The encoded protein is CASSQDPKYPNF.

V is TRBV9 and J is TRBJ1-1; a possible D gene is TRBD1 (5 bases). This CDR3 region has 16 residues. V was clipped by 4 bases and J by 1 base, with 17 bases between them. Per germline, CDR1 SGDLS and CDR2 YYNGEE. The CDR3 DNA follows: TGTGCCAGCAGCCCGCGATCCCGAGGGGCGAACACTGAAGCTTTCTTT. Its translation is CASSPRSRGANTEAFF.

The chain employs TRBV4-3 and TRBJ1-2, with a weak D call TRBD1 (5 bases). Germline values: CDR1 LGHNA, CDR2 YSLEER. This CDR3 is built from 18 residues. V was trimmed by 0 bases and J by 1 base, leaving 18 bases between them. CDR3 sequence: CASSQEIGQDRLNYGYTF. The DNA for the CDR3 is TGCGCCAGCAGCCAAGAAATCGGGCAAGACAGACTTAACTATGGCTACACCTTC.

V gene TRBV27 combines with J gene TRBJ2-1; D remains unclear. CDR1 is MNHEY, CDR2 SMNVEV, per germline (reference sequence). The CDR3 totals 11 residues. V was shortened by 5 bases and J by 4 bases, with 3 bases between the two germline ends. CDR3 sequence (DNA): TGTGCCAGCAGTACATACAATGAGCAGTTCTTC. Amino acid sequence: CASSTYNEQFF.

The rearrangement joins TRBV18 to TRBJ2-4; D uncertain. The CDR3 loop spans 16 amino acids. Germline CDR1 and CDR2: KGHSH and LQKENI. The V gene lost 0 bases and the J gene lost 3 bases, with 12 bases spanning the gap. The CDR3, as DNA: TGTGCCAGCTCACCACCTGAAGCGATCCGCAAAAACATTCAGTACTTC. Its protein product is CASSPPEAIRKNIQYF.

This clone was seen once. In DNA, the CDR3 is TGTGCCAGTAGGCATGACAGGTGGAATCAGCCCCAGCATTTT. Residues: CASRHDRWNQPQHF. V and J are TRBV19 and TRBJ1-5; D perhaps matches TRBD1 (6 bases). Trimming shortened V by 6 bases and J by 4 bases, and 13 bases separated the two germline ends. This CDR3 contains 14 residues. Germline V CDR1 and CDR2: LNHDA, SQIVND (reference sequence).

The genes are TRBV24-1 and TRBJ2-5, with 7 bases matching TRBD1. The germline gives CDR1 KGHDR, CDR2 SFDVKD. With V trimmed by 8 bases and J by 3 bases, 11 bases remained unmatched. The CDR3 totals 15 residues. CDR3 loop: CATTRGGTEKETQYF. Here the CDR3 DNA reads TGTGCCACCACTCGGGGTGGGACAGAAAAAGAGACCCAGTACTTC.

The rearrangement uses TRBV10-3 and TRBJ2-7, with D possibly matching TRBD2 (5 bases). Germline CDR1 reads ENHRY; CDR2 reads SYGVKD. The CDR3 length is 18 residues. V was pared by 6 bases and J by 5 bases, with 29 bases between. The CDR3 spells CAISNFVLWWGEGDEQYV. The CDR3 coding sequence is TGTGCCATCAGCAACTTTGTTCTCTGGTGGGGAGAGGGCGACGAGCAGTACGTC.

The V gene is TRBV18, the J gene TRBJ2-2; D is uncertain. Per the germline V gene, CDR1 is KGHSH and CDR2 is LQKENI. This CDR3 spans 14 amino acids. V lost 7 bases to trimming and J lost 2 bases, with 11 bases between them. The CDR3 DNA follows: TGTGCCAGCTGCCCAGGTCACAACACCGGGGAGCTGTTTTTT. Amino acids: CASCPGHNTGELFF.

This chain connects TRBV5-1 to TRBJ1-2, with 10 bases lining up with TRBD1. Germline lookup yields CDR1 SGHRS and CDR2 YFSETQ. J was trimmed by 5 bases and V by 7 bases; bases with no gene match: 8. This CDR3 contains 14 residues. CDR3 amino acids: CASRNRTGGYGYTF. The CDR3 DNA sequence: TGCGCCAGCCGAAACCGGACAGGGGGTTATGGCTACACCTTC.

The chain carries TRBV7-3 and TRBJ2-3, with D perhaps matching TRBD2 (5 bases). Germline CDR1 SGHTA, CDR2 FQGTGA. With 4 bases removed from V and 1 base from J, the gap between germline ends came to 15 bases. The CDR3 consists of 16 residues. This CDR3 reads CASSSTPGLGTDTQYF. CDR3 DNA: TGTGCCAGCAGCTCTACTCCGGGGTTGGGCACAGATACGCAGTATTTT.

The chain uses TRBV9 and TRBJ1-4, with a possible D match to TRBD1 (5 bases). Germline V CDR1 and CDR2: SGDLS, YYNGEE. V shed 3 bases and J shed 0 bases, with 12 bases lying between them. The CDR3 spans 16 residues. The CDR3 coding sequence is TGTGCCAGCAGCGGAGGGGAGGTCGCAACTAATGAAAAACTGTTTTTT. It translates to CASSGGEVATNEKLFF.

This clone was recorded only once. The chain links TRBV19 to TRBJ2-1; 9 positions agree with TRBD1. The trim removed 5 bases at V and 8 bases at J, leaving 10 bases unmatched. CDR1 LNHDA and CDR2 SQIVND come from the germline V gene (reference sequence). The CDR3 has 15 amino acids. CDR3 bases: TGTGCCAGTAGTGCCCCCGGGACAGGGTCCCATGAGCAGTTCTTC. Translated: CASSAPGTGSHEQFF.

This chain uses TRBV19 with TRBJ2-2; no definite D call. This CDR3 has 14 residues. The germline V gene encodes CDR1 LNHDA and CDR2 SQIVND (reference sequence). Deletions cut 7 bases from V and 1 base from J, with 10 bases between. The CDR3 DNA reads TGTGCCAGTAACTTACGGATGAACACCGGGGAGCTGTTTTTT. Amino acid sequence: CASNLRMNTGELFF.

The chain couples TRBV24-1 to TRBJ1-3; possibly TRBD1 for D (6 bases). V lost 6 bases and J lost 3, with 14 bases in between. CDR1 and CDR2 (germline): KGHDR, SFDVKD. The CDR3 has 15 amino acids. CDR3 protein: CATSSAGTNGNTIYF. The CDR3 DNA reads TGTGCCACCAGTTCCGCCGGGACAAATGGAAACACCATATATTTT.

This chain connects TRBV19 to TRBJ1-1; 11 positions match TRBD1. V lost 7 bases and J lost 1; bases outside the gene matches: 5. CDR1 is LNHDA, CDR2 SQIVND, per germline (reference sequence). The CDR3 has 15 residues. CDR3 in amino acids: CASIGTGGSNTEAFF. DNA for the CDR3: TGTGCCAGTATCGGGACAGGGGGGTCGAACACTGAAGCTTTCTTT.

V is TRBV5-6 and J is TRBJ2-3; 7 nucleotides agree with TRBD2. Germline V CDR1 and CDR2: SGHDT, YYEEEE. The CDR3 contains 17 residues. V lost 0 bases and J lost 4; bases outside the gene matches: 11. The CDR3 bases are TGTGCCAGCAGCTTGGCAGCGGGAAACTGGGCGGCAGATACGCAGTATTTT. It encodes CASSLAAGNWAADTQYF.

The CDR3, as DNA: TGTGCCAGCAGCCAGCGGGCTAGGCCGTTTGGGACGCAGTATTTT. Translated: CASSQRARPFGTQYF. J is TRBJ2-3 and V is TRBV4-2, with a tentative D call TRBD2 (5 bases). This CDR3 comprises 15 residues. V was cut by 3 bases and J by 9 bases, with 19 bases left in between. Germline values: CDR1 LGHNA, CDR2 YNFKEQ.

This chain joins TRBV5-6 and TRBJ2-2, with D maybe TRBD1 (5 bases). The CDR3 totals 15 residues. The germline CDR1 and CDR2 sequences are SGHDT and YYEEEE. V lost 1 base, J lost 6 bases, and 13 bases lay in between. The CDR3, as DNA: TGTGCCAGCAGCTTGCAGGGTCTGGTTTCCGGGGAGCTGTTTTTT. This encodes CASSLQGLVSGELFF.

This clone was seen only once. The chain links TRBV21-1 to TRBJ2-2; the DNA was not compared with TRBD1, the D call given in the table. TRBV21-1 is a listed pseudogene. This CDR3 comprises 17 residues. The CDR3 here is CASTATTGETNTGELFF. The DNA of the CDR3 is TGTGCCAGCACAGCGACTACAGGGGAGACGAACACCGGGGAGCTGTTTTTT.

The chain combines TRBV4-3 with TRBJ2-1; TRBD2 aligns across 10 bases. V lost 4 bases to trimming and J lost 7 bases; unmatched junction nucleotides: 10. The CDR3 length is 16 residues. Germline V gene data show CDR1 as LGHNA and CDR2 as YSLEER. CDR3: CASSPDPSGSWNEQFF. For the CDR3, the DNA is TGCGCCAGCAGCCCCGACCCTAGCGGGAGTTGGAATGAGCAGTTCTTC.

This chain uses TRBV14 with TRBJ2-5; TRBD2 might be the D (5 bases). Deletions cut 3 bases from V and 4 bases from J, with 12 bases between. Germline CDR1 reads SGHDN; CDR2 reads FVKESK. The CDR3 spans 14 residues. CDR3 protein: CASSQGARGETQYF. CDR3 nucleotides: TGTGCCAGCAGCCAGGGAGCGCGTGGAGAGACCCAGTACTTC.

The chain joins TRBV9 to TRBJ1-1; possibly TRBD1 for D (5 bases). There are 15 residues in the CDR3. Per germline, CDR1 SGDLS and CDR2 YYNGEE. V lost 0 bases and J lost 7, with 16 bases in between. The CDR3 sequence: CASSVGGREFGEAFF. The CDR3 region has the DNA TGTGCCAGCAGCGTAGGGGGCAGGGAGTTTGGTGAAGCTTTCTTT. Complete variable domain (other parts from reference TRBV9 and TRBJ1-1): DSGVTQTPKHLITATGQRVTLRCSPRSGDLSVYWYQQSLDQGLQFLIQYYNGEERAKGNILERFSAQQFPDLHSELNLSSLELGDSALYFCASSVGGREFGEAFFGQGTRLTVV.

The chain is built from TRBV5-5 and TRBJ1-1; D possibly corresponds to TRBD1 (6 bases). The germline V and J ends were trimmed by 0 bases and 4 bases, with 22 bases remaining between them. This CDR3 comprises 18 residues. Germline values: CDR1 SGHKS, CDR2 YYEKEE (reference sequence). This chain's CDR3 is CASSLVRFIAQGGTEAFF. CDR3 coding DNA: TGTGCCAGCAGCTTGGTTAGGTTCATCGCACAGGGCGGCACTGAAGCTTTCTTT.